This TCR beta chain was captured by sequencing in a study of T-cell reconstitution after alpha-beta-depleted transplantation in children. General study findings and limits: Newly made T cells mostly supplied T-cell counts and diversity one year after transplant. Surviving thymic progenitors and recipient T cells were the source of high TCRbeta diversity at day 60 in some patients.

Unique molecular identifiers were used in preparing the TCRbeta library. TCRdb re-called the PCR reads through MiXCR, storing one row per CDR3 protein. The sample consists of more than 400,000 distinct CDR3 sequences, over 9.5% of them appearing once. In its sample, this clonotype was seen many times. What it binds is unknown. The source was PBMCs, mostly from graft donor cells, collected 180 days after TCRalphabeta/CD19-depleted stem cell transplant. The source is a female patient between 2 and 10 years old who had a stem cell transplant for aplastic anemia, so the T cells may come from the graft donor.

Here the CDR3 reads CASSLEGGQSSGANVLTF. The CDR3 nucleotides read TGTGCCAGCAGCTTAGAGGGGGGACAGAGCTCTGGGGCCAACGTCCTGACTTTC. The chain links TRBV7-8 to TRBJ2-6; maybe TRBD1 (7 bases). Trimming left V 1 base short and J 0 bases short, with 13 bases between. The CDR3 is 18 residues long. Germline CDR1 reads SGHVS; CDR2 reads FQNEAQ.